This T cell receptor (beta chain) was found in a study of cytomegalovirus exposure and HLA in healthy donors (dated by TCRdb to the late 2010s). In the study overall: According to an earlier analysis of 587 of the donors, about 190 million T cells yielded 95 million to 140 million unique TCR beta sequences and about 300 Gb of sequence data. Around 300 gigabases of sequencing data and tens of millions of unique TCR sequences were included in an early release covering roughly 600 HLA-typed donors. Among the approximately 400 genotyped donors, 75% to 90% belonged to the genetic ancestry cluster associated with self-reported Caucasian donors. The study aimed to test whether cataloging public T cell receptors could reveal signatures of past pathogen exposure. The T cell repertoires of some 670 subjects were profiled by immunosequencing and related to cytomegalovirus serostatus. Along with the approximately 700-subject first cohort, a separate validation cohort of some 130 different subjects was used. High-throughput TCR immunosequencing, statistical association of individual TCRs with disease status, and machine learning were combined to predict cytomegalovirus infection status. A later analysis re-analyzed previously published TCR beta repertoires from 650 to 800 donors and added high-resolution HLA genotyping to study TCR occurrence patterns. Rather than using new phenotypic data, the later analysis identified candidate immune exposures from TCR beta sequences and from how often those sequences occurred across donors. In an earlier analysis of over 550 of the donors, high-throughput TCR beta sequencing was used to judge whether each TCR beta V gene segment behaved as functional or pseudogenic. Alongside the repertoire data, information on donor age, sex, ethnicity and CMV serostatus was compiled. Genome-wide SNP genotypes for about 65% of the 666 donors were used in a later genetic analysis, which treated that subset as a discovery cohort. Every discovery cohort repertoire had been produced on one sequencing platform. HLA typing covered class I and class II loci at four-digit resolution. Typing coverage varied by locus: about 620-630 donors for A, B, C, DRB1 and DQB1; approximately 560 for DQA1; over 600 for DPA1; roughly 470 for DPB1. About five DR-DQ haplotypes were treated as single units for association and clustering because of strong linkage in the cohort. On average, about 240,000 unique TCR beta nucleotide sequences were sequenced per donor among 398 genotyped donors of the cohort, with 15% to 20% of those sequences being non-productive. Results the study describes overall, beyond this receptor: It was suggested by the authors that the approach could potentially be generalized to other disease states and immunological phenotypes. In the study, around 160 TCR beta chains were listed as associated with cytomegalovirus. At a false discovery rate of 0.05, a later analysis linked fewer than 20,000 TCR beta sequences to specific HLA alleles. A cluster of highly shared sequence variants was judged likely to represent a technical artifact of the sequencing pipeline. According to a later analysis, TCR association rates differed among HLA loci, with DRB1 alleles showing the most associated TCRs and HLA-C alleles showing the fewest. In a later analysis, several top co-occurrence clusters were reported to appear linked to parvovirus B19, influenza, CMV and Epstein-Barr virus. A further reported finding was that TCR beta sequences accurately predicted the HLA-A and HLA-B alleles for most subjects in the first cohort. In an earlier analysis of fewer than 750 of the donors, most TCR beta V segments were observed in productive rearrangements about 90% or about 30% of the time, broadly matching IMGT annotations. Most TCR sequences were observed very rarely across donors, whereas some public TCRs were present in many individuals. In a later analysis, HLA-associated TCR beta chains showed more clonal expansion and lower generation probabilities than non-associated chains that were equally common. The only immune exposure information available for the cohort was CMV serostatus. In a later genetic analysis, fewer N-insertions in productive TCRs were reported among donors in an Asian-associated ancestry cluster than the approximately 630-donor mean. V-gene and J-gene trimming of TCR beta chains was associated with a missense DCLRE1C variant in a later genetic analysis, and the association was replicated in an independent cohort. Linkage disequilibrium might explain the correlated functional status among segregating V segments, but an unknown experimental factor could not be ruled out. Some 15 rarely observed V segments, including chromosome 9 orphons, were excluded from the earlier analysis of some 590 of the donors because counts were too low. A few of the identified cytomegalovirus-associated TCR beta chains were confirmed in vitro to be specific for cytomegalovirus antigens. Some IMGT-functional V segments, including TRBV6-2 and TRBV6-3, could not be distinguished by the 87-base-pair reads and were therefore excluded. Roughly uniform sequencing depth across donors was assumed in presence/absence analyses, although this assumption may not hold. A later analysis found that most CMV-associated TCR beta chains appeared HLA-restricted, with HLA associations seemingly driven largely by CMV exposure. Assigning TCR associations to individual alleles was difficult when HLA alleles, especially DR and DQ, strongly co-occurred. This cohort had only TCR beta chains sequenced, and the lack of alpha or paired-chain data limited which features could be detected. The classifier was reported to diagnose cytomegalovirus status with high specificity and sensitivity in both the original and validation cohorts. Because HLA typing was unavailable for some donors at each locus, only the typed subset was used in association tests.

The library came from the immunoSEQ multiplex PCR assay. The multiplex PCR relied on a mix of 60 forward primers for TCR Vbeta segments and 13 reverse primers for TCR Jbeta segments. The CDR3 region of rearranged TCR beta genes was amplified from genomic DNA by a multiplex PCR assay. The amplified TCR beta libraries were sequenced on the Illumina HiSeq System as 87-base-pair reads. Under the source paper's analysis protocol: Across the 500 to 700 repertoires, a later analysis counted tens of millions of unique TCR beta chains, some 11 million of which were shared by at least two donors. To remove PCR and sequencing errors, raw reads were error-corrected and collapsed into unique sequences using a nearest-neighbor algorithm that merged closely related sequences. V, D and J gene segments were assigned by aligning CDR3 sequences to IMGT reference sequences. For a sequence to be retained, a match of at least six nucleotides was required to both a V gene segment and a J gene segment. Rearrangements were called productive when the CDR3 lacked stop codons and stayed in frame with V and J; all others were non-productive. Following IMGT convention, CDR3 was defined as the stretch from the second conserved V-encoded cysteine up to the conserved J-encoded phenylalanine. The earlier analysis of some 550 of the donors excluded any sequence lacking an unambiguous match to a single V gene segment. In an earlier analysis of a few hundred of the donors, V segments were called functional above 56.7% productive rearrangements and were called segregating when the between-donor standard deviation exceeded 5%. A statistical classification framework was built to diagnose cytomegalovirus status from the catalog of TCR beta chain sequences. V and J gene assignment, in a later analysis, came from comparing TCR nucleotide sequences with IMGT/GENE-DB human TR gene sequences. A later analysis assigned CDR3 sequences and most-parsimonious VDJ recombination scenarios with the TCRdist pipeline. In a later analysis, each TCR beta chain was defined by its CDR3 amino acid sequence together with its V-gene family, and reads without a unique V-gene family were excluded. To address suspected cross-contamination and a sequencing artifact, a later analysis removed under 600 highly shared, low-generation-probability nucleotide sequences. In a later analysis, a clonal expansion index was calculated for each public chain from normalized within-repertoire ranks of inferred template counts. In a later analysis, generation probabilities were computed with a VDJ recombination model fitted to out-of-frame rearrangements, and the resulting probabilities were checked against IGoR. Hypergeometric tests were used in a later analysis to score TCR-TCR, TCR-HLA and TCR-CMV co-occurrence, with a repertoire-size bias correction applied to the TCR pairs. In a later analysis, false discovery rates were estimated by permuting HLA or CMV assignments 20 times. A later analysis grouped co-occurring TCRs with DBSCAN, adding TCRdist sequence similarity when clustering within HLA-allele-positive subsets. Co-occurrence clustering excluded repertoires with fewer than 30,000 or more than 120,000 public chains, plus five with anomalous nucleotide sharing. TCRdb carries this immuneACCESS record with in-frame sequences only. Its versions omit some clonotypes, under half of them owing to an unresolved V gene in the studies checked, with the rest unexplained. For V, J and clone size, that table is used; D and trimming come from the DNA. The sample table shows around 100,000 clones, and 79% are seen once. The ten largest clonotypes hold 3.1% of the sample.

To note about this clone: Its antigen is currently not known. The input lacks base qualities; no much larger clone sits a single base away.

The cohort was made up of 650 to 700 healthy bone marrow donors. Cohort members were all nominally healthy when sampled, although unrecorded immune exposures were likely present. The donor tested CMV seronegative, placing the donor among the roughly 350 seronegative members of the cohort. A peripheral blood sample was provided by each donor, and peripheral blood mononuclear cells were used for TCR beta sequencing. The Qiagen DNeasy Blood Extraction Kit was used to extract genomic DNA from the blood cell samples. Looking up the germline V gene yields CDR1 MNHEY and CDR2 SVGAGI. Germline trimming: 7 bases from V, 4 bases from J; junction bases outside gene matches: 9. The cysteine opens and the phenylalanine closes a CDR3 of 14 amino acids. Only the CDR3 DNA is retained, 42 bases long and in frame from the first base.

The sample was PBMCs. The rearranged segments are TRBV6-5 and TRBJ1-1, with TRBD1 matching 7 junction bases. This clonotype originated in a woman aged 40-49 years in good health and CMV-seronegative. The CDR3 protein sequence reads: CASTRQGAGTEAFF. The sequenced DNA is TGTGCCAGCACACGACAGGGTGCAGGCACTGAAGCTTTCTTT.